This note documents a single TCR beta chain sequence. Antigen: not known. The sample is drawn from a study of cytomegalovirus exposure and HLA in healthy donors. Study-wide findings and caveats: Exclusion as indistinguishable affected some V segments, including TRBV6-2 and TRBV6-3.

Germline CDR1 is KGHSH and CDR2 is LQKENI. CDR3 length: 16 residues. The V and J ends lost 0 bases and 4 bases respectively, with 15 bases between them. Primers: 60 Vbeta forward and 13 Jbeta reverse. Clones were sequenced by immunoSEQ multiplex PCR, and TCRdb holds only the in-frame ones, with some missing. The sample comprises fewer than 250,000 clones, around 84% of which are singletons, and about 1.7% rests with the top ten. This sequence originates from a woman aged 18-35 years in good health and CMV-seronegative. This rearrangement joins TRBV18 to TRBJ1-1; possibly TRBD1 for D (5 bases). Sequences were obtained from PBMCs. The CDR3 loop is CASSPPAGEDGTEAFF. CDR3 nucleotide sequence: TGTGCCAGCTCACCACCGGCGGGGGAGGATGGCACTGAAGCTTTCTTT. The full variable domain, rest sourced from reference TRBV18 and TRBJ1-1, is NAGVMQNPRHLVRRRGQEARLRCSPMKGHSHVYWYRQLPEEGLKFMVYLQKENIIDESGMPKERFSAEFPKEGPSILRIQQVVRGDSAAYFCASSPPAGEDGTEAFFGQGTRLTVV.